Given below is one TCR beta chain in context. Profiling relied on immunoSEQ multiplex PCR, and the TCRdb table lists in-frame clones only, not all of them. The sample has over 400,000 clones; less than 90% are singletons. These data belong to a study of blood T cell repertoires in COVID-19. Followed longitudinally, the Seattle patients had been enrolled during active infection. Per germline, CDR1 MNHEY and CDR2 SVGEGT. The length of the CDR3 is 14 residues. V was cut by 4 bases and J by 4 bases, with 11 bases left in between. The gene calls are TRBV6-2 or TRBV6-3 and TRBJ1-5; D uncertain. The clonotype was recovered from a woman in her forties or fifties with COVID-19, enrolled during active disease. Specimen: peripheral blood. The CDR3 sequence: CASSLLPGNQPQHF. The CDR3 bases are TGTGCCAGCAGTTTGTTACCGGGGAATCAGCCCCAGCATTTT.